These T cell receptor beta chains were read from a single sample in a study of Ad26.COV2.S vaccination and SARS-CoV-2 variants. The table came from immunoSEQ multiplex PCR; TCRdb's copy has only in-frame clones and leaves some out. The table lists roughly 500,000 clones, around nine tenths of them singletons. Sequencing was performed on peripheral blood, taken in a trial of Ad26.COV2.S vaccine versus placebo. Receptors originate from a person aged 18-60 years who received the Ad26.COV2.S COVID-19 vaccine or a placebo. The CDR3 runs from the conserved cysteine through the conserved F or W. A D gene is named only where the DNA matches it firmly. Clone size, where shown, is once, few, many, or a class for clones that have expanded.

V gene	D gene	J gene	clone size	CDR3 protein	CDR3 DNA
TRBV7-8	.	TRBJ1-3	.	CASSLVRNSGNTIYF	TGTGCCAGCAGCCTGGTTCGAAATTCTGGAAACACCATATATTTT
TRBV15	.	TRBJ2-5	.	CATSRDQVPLETQYF	TGTGCCACCAGCAGAGATCAAGTACCCCTGGAGACCCAGTACTTC
TRBV7-2	TRBD2	TRBJ2-1	once	CATREANEQFF	TGTGCCACGCGGGAGGCCAATGAGCAGTTCTTC
TRBV7-9	.	TRBJ2-7	.	CASSLLTANEQYF	TGTGCCAGCAGCTTACTTACGGCTAATGAGCAGTACTTC
TRBV27	.	TRBJ1-5	.	CASSRNQGLSNQPQHF	TGTGCCAGCAGCCGAAACCAGGGGTTGAGCAATCAGCCCCAGCATTTT
TRBV7-2	TRBD2	TRBJ2-7	.	CASSFGWEGKYEQYF	TGTGCCAGCAGCTTTGGGTGGGAGGGGAAGTACGAGCAGTACTTC
TRBV19	TRBD2	TRBJ2-3	.	CASRSGGDTQYF	TGTGCCAGTCGTAGCGGGGGAGATACGCAGTATTTT
TRBV11-1	.	TRBJ2-5	.	CASSHHTGGETQYF	TGTGCCAGCAGCCATCACACAGGAGGAGAGACCCAGTACTTC
TRBV5-4	TRBD1	TRBJ1-1	.	CASSLQGVNTEAFF	TGTGCCAGCAGCTTGCAGGGGGTAAACACTGAAGCTTTCTTT
TRBV7-2	TRBD1	TRBJ2-7	.	CASSLVTAGGSNEQYF	TGTGCCAGCAGCTTAGTCACGGCAGGGGGCTCGAACGAGCAGTACTTC
TRBV30	.	TRBJ1-4	.	CAWSRQEKLFF	TGTGCCTGGAGTCGCCAGGAAAAACTGTTTTTT
TRBV2	TRBD1	TRBJ1-5	.	CASRQGRDQPQHF	TGTGCCAGTCGACAGGGTAGGGATCAGCCCCAGCATTTT